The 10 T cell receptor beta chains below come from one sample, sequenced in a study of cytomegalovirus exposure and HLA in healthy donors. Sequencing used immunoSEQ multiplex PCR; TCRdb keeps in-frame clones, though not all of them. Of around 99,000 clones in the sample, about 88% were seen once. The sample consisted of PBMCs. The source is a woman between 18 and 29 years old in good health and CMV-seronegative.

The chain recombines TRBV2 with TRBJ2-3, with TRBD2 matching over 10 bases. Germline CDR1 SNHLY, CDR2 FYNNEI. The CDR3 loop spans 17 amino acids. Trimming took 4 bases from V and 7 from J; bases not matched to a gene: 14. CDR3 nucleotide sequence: TGTGCCAGCAGTGGCCAACCCCTAGCGGGAGCGGTGAATACGCAGTATTTT. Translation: CASSGQPLAGAVNTQYF.

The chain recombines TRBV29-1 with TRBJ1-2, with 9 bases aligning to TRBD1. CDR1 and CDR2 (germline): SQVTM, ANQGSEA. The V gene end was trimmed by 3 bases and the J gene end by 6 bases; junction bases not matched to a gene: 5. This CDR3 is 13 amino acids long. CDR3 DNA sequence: TGCAGCGTTGACCCCCGGGACAGGGATGGCTACACCTTC. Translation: CSVDPRDRDGYTF.

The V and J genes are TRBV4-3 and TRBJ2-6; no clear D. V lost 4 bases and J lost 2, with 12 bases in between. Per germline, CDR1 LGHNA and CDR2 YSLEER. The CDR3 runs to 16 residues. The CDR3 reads CASSPHETPGANVLTF. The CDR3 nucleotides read TGCGCCAGCAGCCCACACGAGACTCCTGGGGCCAACGTCCTGACTTTC.

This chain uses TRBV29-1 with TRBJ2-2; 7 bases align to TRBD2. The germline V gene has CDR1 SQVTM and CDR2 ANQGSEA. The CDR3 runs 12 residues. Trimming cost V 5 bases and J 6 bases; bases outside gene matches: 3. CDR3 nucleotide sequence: TGCAGCGTTCAGCGGGGCCCCGGGGAGCTGTTTTTT. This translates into CSVQRGPGELFF.

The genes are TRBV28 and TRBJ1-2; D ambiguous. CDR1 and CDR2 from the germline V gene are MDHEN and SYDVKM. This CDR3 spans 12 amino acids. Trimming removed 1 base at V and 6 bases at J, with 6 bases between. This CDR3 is CASSLYSHGYTF. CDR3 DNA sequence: TGTGCCAGCAGTTTATACAGTCATGGCTACACCTTC.

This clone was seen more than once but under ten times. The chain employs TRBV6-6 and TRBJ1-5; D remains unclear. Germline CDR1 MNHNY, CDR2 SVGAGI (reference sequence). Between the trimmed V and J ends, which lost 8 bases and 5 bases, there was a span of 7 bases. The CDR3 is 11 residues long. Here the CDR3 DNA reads TGTGCCAGCGGACTTGATCAGCCCCAGCATTTT. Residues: CASGLDQPQHF.

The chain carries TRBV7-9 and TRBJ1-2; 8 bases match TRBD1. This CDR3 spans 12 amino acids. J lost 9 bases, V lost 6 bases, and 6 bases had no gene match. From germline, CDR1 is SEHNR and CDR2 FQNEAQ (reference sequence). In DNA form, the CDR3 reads TGTGCCAGCAGACCCGACAGGGGACGCTACACCTTC. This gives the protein CASRPDRGRYTF.

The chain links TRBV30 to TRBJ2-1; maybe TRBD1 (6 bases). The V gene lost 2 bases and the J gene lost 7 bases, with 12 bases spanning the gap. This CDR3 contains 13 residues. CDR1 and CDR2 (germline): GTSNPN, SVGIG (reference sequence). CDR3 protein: CAWSPQQGNEQFF. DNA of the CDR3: TGTGCCTGGAGTCCCCAACAGGGTAATGAGCAGTTCTTC.

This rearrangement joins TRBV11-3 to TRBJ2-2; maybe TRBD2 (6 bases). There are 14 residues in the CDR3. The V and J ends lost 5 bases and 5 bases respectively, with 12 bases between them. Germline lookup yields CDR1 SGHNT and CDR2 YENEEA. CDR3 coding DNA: TGTGCCAGCAGCCCCGGTGGAGGGACCGGGGAGCTGTTTTTT. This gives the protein CASSPGGGTGELFF.

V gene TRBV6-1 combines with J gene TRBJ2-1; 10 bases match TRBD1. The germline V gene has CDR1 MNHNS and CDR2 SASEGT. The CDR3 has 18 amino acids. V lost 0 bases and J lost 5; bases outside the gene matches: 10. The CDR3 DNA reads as TGTGCCAGCAGTGAAGCGCGACAGGGACAGGGGTTACACAATGAGCAGTTCTTC. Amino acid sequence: CASSEARQGQGLHNEQFF.